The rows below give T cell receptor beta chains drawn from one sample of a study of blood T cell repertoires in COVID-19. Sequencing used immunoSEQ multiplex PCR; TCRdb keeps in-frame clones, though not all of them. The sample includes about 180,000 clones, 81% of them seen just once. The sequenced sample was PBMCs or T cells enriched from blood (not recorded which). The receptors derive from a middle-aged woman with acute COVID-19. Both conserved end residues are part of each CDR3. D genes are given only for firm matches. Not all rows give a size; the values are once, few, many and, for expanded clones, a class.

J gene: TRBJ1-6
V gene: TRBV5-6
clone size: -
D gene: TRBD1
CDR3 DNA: TGTGCCAGCAGCTGGGGACAGAATAATTCACCCCTCCACTTT
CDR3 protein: CASSWGQNNSPLHF

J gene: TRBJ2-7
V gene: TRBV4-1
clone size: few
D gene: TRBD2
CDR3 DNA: TGCGCCAGCAGCCAAGAGGGGACTAGCGGGGTCTACGAGCAGTACTTC
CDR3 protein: CASSQEGTSGVYEQYF

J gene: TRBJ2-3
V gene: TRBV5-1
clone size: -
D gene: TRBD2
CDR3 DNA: TGCGCCAGCAGCCTCGCAAGCGGGGCTGGGGATACGCAGTATTTT
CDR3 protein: CASSLASGAGDTQYF

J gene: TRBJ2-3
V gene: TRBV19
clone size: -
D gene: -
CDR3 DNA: TGTGCCAGTAGTATGGGAGAGGCGAGTGATACGCAGTATTTT
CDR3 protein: CASSMGEASDTQYF

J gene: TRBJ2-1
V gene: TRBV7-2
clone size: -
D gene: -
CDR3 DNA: TGTGCCAGCAGCTTAGCCCGTAGCTCCTACAATGAGCAGTTCTTC
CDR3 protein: CASSLARSSYNEQFF

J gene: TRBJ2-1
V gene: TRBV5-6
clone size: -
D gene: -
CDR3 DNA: TGTGCCAGCAGCTCCGCGGCCCCCCGACGCGGAAGCTCCTACAATGAGCAGTTCTTC
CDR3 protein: CASSSAAPRRGSSYNEQFF

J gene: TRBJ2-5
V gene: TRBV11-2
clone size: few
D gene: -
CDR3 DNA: TGTGCCAGCAGCCGCTATAGCGGAAGTCAAGAGACCCAGTACTTC
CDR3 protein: CASSRYSGSQETQYF

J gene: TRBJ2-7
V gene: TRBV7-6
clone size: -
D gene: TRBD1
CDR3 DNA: TGTGCCAGCAGCTTAGAACAGGGGGTGGCCTACGAGCAGTACTTC
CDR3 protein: CASSLEQGVAYEQYF

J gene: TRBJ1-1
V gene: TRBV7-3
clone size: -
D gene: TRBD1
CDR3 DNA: TGTGCCAGCAGCCTACAGCCGACAGGGGAGGGTAAGGTAGAAGCTTTCTTT
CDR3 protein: CASSLQPTGEGKVEAFF

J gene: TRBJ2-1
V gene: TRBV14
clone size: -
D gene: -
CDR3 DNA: TGTGCCAGCAGTTTACTAGGGGGTCCTGAGCAGTTCTTC
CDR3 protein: CASSLLGGPEQFF

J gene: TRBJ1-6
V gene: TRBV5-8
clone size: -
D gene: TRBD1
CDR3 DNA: TGTGCCAGCAGCCCGGACAGGAACGTTCTCCACTTT
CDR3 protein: CASSPDRNVLHF

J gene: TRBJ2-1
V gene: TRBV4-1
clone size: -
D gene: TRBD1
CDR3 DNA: TGCGCCAGCAGCCCGCCAATCGAACGGACAGGCAATGAGCAGTTCTTC
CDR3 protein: CASSPPIERTGNEQFF

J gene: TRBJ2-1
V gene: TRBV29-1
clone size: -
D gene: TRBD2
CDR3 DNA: TGCAGCGCTACACCGACTAGCAGTGAGCAGTTCTTC
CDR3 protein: CSATPTSSEQFF

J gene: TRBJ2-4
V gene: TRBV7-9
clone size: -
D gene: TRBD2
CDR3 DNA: TGTGCCAGCAGCCCCATGGGCGGGGGGGTAGCCAAAAACATTCAGTACTTC
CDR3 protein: CASSPMGGGVAKNIQYF

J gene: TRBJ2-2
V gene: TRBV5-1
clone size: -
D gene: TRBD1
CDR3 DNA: TGCGCCAGCAGCTCACAGGGGGCTGCAGGCACCGGGGAGCTGTTTTTT
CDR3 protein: CASSSQGAAGTGELFF

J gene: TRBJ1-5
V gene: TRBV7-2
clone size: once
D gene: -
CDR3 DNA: TGTGCCAGCAGCGCCTCGGGGGTAACAAATCAGCCCCAGCATTTT
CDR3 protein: CASSASGVTNQPQHF

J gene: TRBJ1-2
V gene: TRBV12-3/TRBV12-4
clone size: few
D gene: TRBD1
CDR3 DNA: TGTGCCAGCAGTACCACAGGGGACTATGGCTACACCTTC
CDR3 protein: CASSTTGDYGYTF

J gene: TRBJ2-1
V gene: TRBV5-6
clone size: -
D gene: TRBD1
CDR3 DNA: TGTGCCAGCAGCTCTAAGGACAGGGACAATGAGCAGTTCTTC
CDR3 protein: CASSSKDRDNEQFF

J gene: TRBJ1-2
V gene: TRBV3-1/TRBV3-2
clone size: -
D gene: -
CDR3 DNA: TGTGCCAGCAGCCCCGGTAAACAGGGACGGTGGGGCTACACCTTC
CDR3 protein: CASSPGKQGRWGYTF

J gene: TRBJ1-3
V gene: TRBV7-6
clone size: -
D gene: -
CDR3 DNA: TGTGCCAGCAGCTCCAGGGCCGAAGGAAACACCATATATTTT
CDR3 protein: CASSSRAEGNTIYF

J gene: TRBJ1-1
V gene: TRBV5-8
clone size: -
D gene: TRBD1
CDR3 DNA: TGTGCCAGCAGCTCTTTACCGGGACAGGGGATTCTGGGAAGGAATGAAGCTTTCTTT
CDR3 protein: CASSSLPGQGILGRNEAFF

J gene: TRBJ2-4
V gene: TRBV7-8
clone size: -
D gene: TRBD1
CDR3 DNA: TGTGCCAGCAGCTGGAGGGGGACAGGTGCCCTAGCCAAAAACATTCAGTACTTC
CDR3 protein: CASSWRGTGALAKNIQYF

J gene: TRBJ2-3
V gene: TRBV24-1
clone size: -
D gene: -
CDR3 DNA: TGTGCCACCAGTGATTTTACAGGGAAAGGCACAGATACGCAGTATTTT
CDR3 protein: CATSDFTGKGTDTQYF

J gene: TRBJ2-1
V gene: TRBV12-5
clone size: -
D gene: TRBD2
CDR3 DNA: TGTGCTAGTGGTTTGGTACTCGGAGCGGGGACTTACAATGAGCAGTTCTTC
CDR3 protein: CASGLVLGAGTYNEQFF

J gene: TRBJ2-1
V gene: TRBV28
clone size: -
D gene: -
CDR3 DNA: TGTGCCAGCAGTTCCGGAGGAGGGCCCTACTACAATGAGCAGTTCTTC
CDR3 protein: CASSSGGGPYYNEQFF

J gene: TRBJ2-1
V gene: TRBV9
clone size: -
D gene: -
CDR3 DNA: TGTGCCAGCAGCGTAGAGGCAGGGGGGAATGAGCAGTTCTTC
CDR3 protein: CASSVEAGGNEQFF

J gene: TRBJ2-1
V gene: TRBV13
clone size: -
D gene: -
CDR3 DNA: TGTGCCAGCAGCTTAGAGTCCCCAGGGCTGGACAATGAGCAGTTCTTC
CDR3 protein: CASSLESPGLDNEQFF

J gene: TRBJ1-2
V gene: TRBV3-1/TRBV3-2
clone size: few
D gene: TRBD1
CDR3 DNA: TGTGCCAGCAGCCAACTGAAGACAGGGGCTAACTATGGCTACACCTTC
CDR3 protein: CASSQLKTGANYGYTF

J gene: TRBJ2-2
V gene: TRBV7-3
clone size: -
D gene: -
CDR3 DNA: TGTGCCAGCAGCTTAACCGGGATGAACACCGGGGAGCTGTTTTTT
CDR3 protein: CASSLTGMNTGELFF

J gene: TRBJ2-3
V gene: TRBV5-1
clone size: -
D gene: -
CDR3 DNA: TGCGCCAGCAGCTTGGAGGCGGGTACGCAGTATTTT
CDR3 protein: CASSLEAGTQYF

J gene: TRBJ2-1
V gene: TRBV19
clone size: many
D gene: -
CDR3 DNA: TGTGCCAGTAGTACCTACCCCCGAGCGAGAAGCTCCTACAATGAGCAGTTCTTC
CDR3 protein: CASSTYPRARSSYNEQFF

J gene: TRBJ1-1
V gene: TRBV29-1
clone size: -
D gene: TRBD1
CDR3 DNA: TGCCTAACCCAGGGGGGCACTGAAGCTTTCTTT
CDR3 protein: CLTQGGTEAFF

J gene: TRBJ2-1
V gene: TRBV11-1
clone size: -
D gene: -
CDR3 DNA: TGTGCCAGCAGCCGAGGGAGAAATTGGATCAATGAGCAGTTCTTC
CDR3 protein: CASSRGRNWINEQFF

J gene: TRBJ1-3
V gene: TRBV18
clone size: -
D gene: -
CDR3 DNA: TGTGCCAGCTCACCGACCCAGACTTTCTCTGGAAACACCATATATTTT
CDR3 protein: CASSPTQTFSGNTIYF

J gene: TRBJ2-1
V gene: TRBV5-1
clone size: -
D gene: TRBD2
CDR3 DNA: TGCGCCAGCAGCTTGGGGACTAGCGCACAAAACAATGAGCAGTTCTTC
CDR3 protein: CASSLGTSAQNNEQFF

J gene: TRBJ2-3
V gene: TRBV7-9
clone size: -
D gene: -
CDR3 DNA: TGTGCCCACGACAGGCGCGGTGAAGATACGCAGTATTTT
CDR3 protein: CAHDRRGEDTQYF

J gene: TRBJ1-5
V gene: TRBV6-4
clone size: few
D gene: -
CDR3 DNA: TGTGCCAGCAGTGACTCGGAACAGGTTATAAATCAGCCCCAGCATTTT
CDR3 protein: CASSDSEQVINQPQHF

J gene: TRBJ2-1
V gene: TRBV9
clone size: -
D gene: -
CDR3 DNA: TGTGCCAGCAGCGTAGAGGGACAACGCGGCAATGAGCAGTTCTTC
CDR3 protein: CASSVEGQRGNEQFF

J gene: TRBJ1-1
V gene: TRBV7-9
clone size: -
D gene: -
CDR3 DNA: TGTGCCAGCAGCTTAGGACGAACTGGCATCGGGTGGAACACTGAAGCTTTCTTT
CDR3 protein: CASSLGRTGIGWNTEAFF

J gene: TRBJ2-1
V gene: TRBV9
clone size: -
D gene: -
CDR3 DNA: TGTGCCAGCAGCGTAGTTCGGTCCTCCTCCTACAATGAGCAGTTCTTC
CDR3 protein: CASSVVRSSSYNEQFF